These T cell receptor beta chains were read from a single sample in a study of CD8+ T cells in alopecia areata. Profiling relied on immunoSEQ multiplex PCR, and the TCRdb table lists in-frame clones only, not all of them. The repertoire consists of 150,000 to 200,000 clones, with approximately 60% occurring once and the leading ten covering 13% to 15%. Sample: CD4+ T cells sorted from blood, taken at week 24, from a patient treated with tofacitinib. These receptors were taken from a human donor with alopecia areata. The conserved cysteine and the conserved F or W are not part of the CDR3 here. The order of the fields is D gene, V gene, CDR3 length, J gene, clone size, CDR3 protein. The D gene is left open where the match is weak. Rows give clone size only sometimes, using once, few, many, or a class for an expanded clone.

D: -; V: TRBV6-5; length: 13; J: TRBJ1-5; size: -; CDR3: ASSPTQTGRGAQH
D: -; V: TRBV6-5; length: 14; J: TRBJ1-5; size: -; CDR3: ASSYSNQGSNQPQH
D: -; V: TRBV2; length: 15; J: TRBJ1-6; size: -; CDR3: ASSERSSRGGNSPLH
D: TRBD2; V: TRBV30; length: 16; J: TRBJ2-2; size: -; CDR3: AWSQKEGRAGFTGELF
D: TRBD1; V: TRBV19; length: 12; J: TRBJ2-7; size: few; CDR3: ASSPPGQIYEQY
D: TRBD2; V: TRBV11-2; length: 13; J: TRBJ2-5; size: -; CDR3: ASSQGLAGQETQY
D: -; V: TRBV29-1; length: 9; J: TRBJ1-1; size: -; CDR3: SVGRPTEAF
D: -; V: TRBV7-2; length: 12; J: TRBJ1-1; size: once; CDR3: ASSLGIGNTEAF
D: -; V: TRBV30; length: 14; J: TRBJ2-7; size: -; CDR3: AWSVSSGGPTREQY
D: -; V: TRBV15; length: 14; J: TRBJ1-1; size: few; CDR3: ATSRDGKGSNTEAF
D: -; V: TRBV5-1; length: 14; J: TRBJ1-6; size: -; CDR3: ASRISWRGTYSPLH
D: TRBD1; V: TRBV5-4; length: 14; J: TRBJ2-7; size: -; CDR3: ASTRPNRGWVHEQY
D: -; V: TRBV5-1; length: 12; J: TRBJ1-1; size: -; CDR3: ASRHNSGTGEAF
D: TRBD1; V: TRBV4-1; length: 15; J: TRBJ2-3; size: -; CDR3: ASSQEATGGARDTQY
D: -; V: TRBV15; length: 12; J: TRBJ2-7; size: -; CDR3: ATSVGQLTYEQY
D: -; V: TRBV6-6; length: 14; J: TRBJ1-2; size: -; CDR3: ASSNRLGSSGYGYT
D: -; V: TRBV5-1; length: 12; J: TRBJ2-3; size: -; CDR3: ASSLDSGVNTQY
D: TRBD2; V: TRBV29-1; length: 10; J: TRBJ2-5; size: -; CDR3: SVRGGWETQY
D: -; V: TRBV27; length: 14; J: TRBJ2-2; size: -; CDR3: ASSLIGRDRTGELF
D: TRBD2; V: TRBV30; length: 11; J: TRBJ2-1; size: -; CDR3: AWSTGGPDEQF
D: -; V: TRBV6-5; length: 11; J: TRBJ1-2; size: few; CDR3: ASGRMLGYGYT
D: -; V: TRBV29-1; length: 10; J: TRBJ1-1; size: once; CDR3: SGAGVDTEAF
D: TRBD2; V: TRBV5-1; length: 13; J: TRBJ2-5; size: -; CDR3: ASRLIAGEQETQY